Listed below are T cell receptor beta chains from one sample, sequenced in a study of T cell changes during pregnancy in multiple sclerosis. TCRdb's table, derived via immunoSEQ multiplex PCR, lists solely in-frame clones and lacks some. Seen here are about 56,000 clones, about nine tenths observed once, and the top ten hold 0.45% to 0.5%. This material consisted of CD4+ T cells from peripheral blood mononuclear cells, taken in the third trimester of pregnancy. These receptors all stem from a female donor with multiple sclerosis, enrolled in a pregnancy study. Both conserved end residues are part of each CDR3. Each record gives: D gene, V gene, clone size, J gene, CDR3 protein, CDR3 DNA. A D gene is named only where the DNA matches it firmly. Clone size is shown for a subset of rows, as once, few, many or a class of expanded clone.

>-|TRBV10-2|once|TRBJ2-7
CASMTRGYEQYF
TGCGCCAGCATGACTAGAGGTTACGAGCAGTACTTC
>-|TRBV2|-|TRBJ1-6
CASSDDRDSPLHF
TGTGCCAGCAGCGACGACAGAGATTCACCCCTCCACTTT
>TRBD1|TRBV6-6|-|TRBJ2-3
CASRPNPGQGTDTQYF
TGTGCCAGCAGACCAAATCCGGGACAGGGGACAGATACGCAGTATTTT
>-|TRBV18|-|TRBJ2-7
CASSPPFRTDSYEQYF
TGTGCCAGCTCACCACCGTTCAGGACAGACTCCTACGAGCAGTACTTC
>TRBD1|TRBV18|-|TRBJ1-4
CASSPRQGASEKLFF
TGTGCCAGCTCACCAAGACAGGGGGCGAGTGAAAAACTGTTTTTT
>-|TRBV2|once|TRBJ1-4
CASSEFPKLFF
TGTGCCAGCAGTGAATTTCCTAAACTGTTTTTT
>-|TRBV9|-|TRBJ1-2
CASSVEERGSYTF
TGTGCCAGCAGCGTGGAAGAGCGTGGAAGCTACACCTTC
>TRBD1|TRBV2|-|TRBJ2-7
CANSRDSSYEQYF
TGTGCCAATTCCCGGGACAGCTCCTACGAGCAGTACTTC
>TRBD1|TRBV2|-|TRBJ2-2
CASSTPSGTAINTGELFF
TGTGCCAGCAGTACCCCCTCCGGGACAGCAATTAACACCGGGGAGCTGTTTTTT
>TRBD2|TRBV4-2|-|TRBJ2-5
CASSRGLAQPPETQYF
TGTGCCAGCAGCCGAGGACTAGCACAACCCCCGGAGACCCAGTACTTC
>TRBD2|TRBV10-2|-|TRBJ2-2
CASSALAGEGTGELFF
TGCGCCAGCAGCGCTCTAGCGGGGGAGGGTACCGGGGAGCTGTTTTTT
>-|TRBV5-4|-|TRBJ2-1
CASSVRYNEQFF
TGTGCCAGCAGCGTGAGGTACAATGAGCAGTTCTTC
>-|TRBV7-9|-|TRBJ2-1
CASSTSNIDEQFF
TGTGCCAGCAGCACTAGTAATATAGATGAGCAGTTCTTC
>-|TRBV19|-|TRBJ1-2
CASSIPPGSAGYTF
TGTGCCAGTAGTATCCCCCCCGGGAGCGCCGGCTACACCTTC
>TRBD2|TRBV6-5|-|TRBJ2-7
CASSYRLAENYEQYF
TGTGCCAGCAGTTACAGGCTAGCGGAGAACTACGAGCAGTACTTC
>TRBD1|TRBV6-5|-|TRBJ2-7
CASSLTGTAYEQYF
TGTGCCAGCAGCCTAACCGGGACAGCTTACGAGCAGTACTTC
>-|TRBV6-5|-|TRBJ1-1
CASSSTVVTEAFF
TGTGCCAGCAGTTCGACAGTCGTCACTGAAGCTTTCTTT
>-|TRBV6-5|-|TRBJ1-6
CASRIGTLDNSPLHF
TGTGCCAGCAGGATCGGGACACTCGATAATTCACCCCTCCACTTT
>TRBD2|TRBV6-1|-|TRBJ2-1
CASRLAGANMNEQFF
TGTGCCAGCAGGCTAGCGGGGGCTAACATGAATGAGCAGTTCTTC
>-|TRBV6-1|-|TRBJ1-5
CASSLQALGYQPQHF
TGTGCCAGCAGTCTACAGGCTTTGGGCTATCAGCCCCAGCATTTT
>-|TRBV25-1|-|TRBJ2-1
CASSRGNEQFF
TGTGCCAGCTCCCGAGGTAATGAGCAGTTCTTC
>TRBD1|TRBV2|-|TRBJ1-4
CASSEGGTGGFEKLFF
TGTGCCAGCAGTGAAGGGGGGACAGGGGGTTTCGAAAAACTGTTTTTT
>-|TRBV4-2|once|TRBJ1-1
CASSQVADGNTEAFF
TGTGCCAGCAGCCAAGTAGCCGATGGGAACACTGAAGCTTTCTTT
>TRBD2|TRBV9|-|TRBJ2-1
CASSVGPALAGGYNEQFF
TGTGCCAGCAGCGTAGGCCCGGCGCTAGCGGGGGGTTACAATGAGCAGTTCTTC
>TRBD2|TRBV29-1|-|TRBJ2-7
CSAGLAGGRSYEQYF
TGCAGCGCAGGACTAGCGGGGGGGCGTTCCTACGAGCAGTACTTC
>-|TRBV9|-|TRBJ2-5
CASSVAAGTQYF
TGTGCCAGCAGCGTAGCGGCGGGGACCCAGTACTTC